This paragraph covers one T cell receptor (beta chain) sequence. The antigen is not known. The study ran its PCR with 60 Vbeta and 13 Jbeta primers. The repertoire was sequenced with immunoSEQ multiplex PCR; TCRdb's copy has only in-frame clones and lacks some. The table gives around 75,000 clones; the top ten clones make up about 0.83% of it. The data were taken from a study of cytomegalovirus exposure and HLA in healthy donors. Study outcomes and limitations: In a later analysis, compared with equally common non-associated chains, HLA-associated beta chains were more expanded. In an earlier analysis, productive rearrangement rates for most beta V segments clustered near 87% or 30%. According to a later analysis, donors in an Asian-associated ancestry cluster reportedly had fewer N-insertions than the 666-donor mean.

Per germline, CDR1 KGHSH and CDR2 LQKENI. The CDR3 consists of 14 residues. The V segment lost 4 bases and the J segment 7 bases; nucleotides outside the gene matches: 4. The TCR sequence derives from a boy between 5 and 17 years old in good health and CMV-seronegative. The specimen was PBMCs. The chain joins TRBV18 to TRBJ1-5; 10 nucleotides align to TRBD1. CDR3 sequence: CASSQPGQGQPQHF. The CDR3, as DNA: TGTGCCAGCTCACAACCGGGACAGGGGCAGCCCCAGCATTTT.